The present TCR beta chain was sequenced within a study of T cells in Graves' hyperthyroidism and ophthalmopathy. Of note for this clonotype: Its target is not known.

Amplified regions were TCR beta CDR3 sequences from RNA transcripts. The primer set for the first-round RT-PCR of the TCR CDR3 was HTBI. TCRdb re-called the multiplex PCR reads through MiXCR, storing one row per CDR3 protein. The repertoire holds 550,000 to 800,000 distinct CDR3 sequences, with 16% as singletons. Germline V gene lookup returns CDR1 LGHDT and CDR2 YNNKEL (reference sequence). The V end was cut by 0 bases, the J end by 5 bases, with 11 bases between. The CDR3 runs 15 residues. Clinical symptoms, serum thyroxine, TRAb, thyroid ultrasound and orbital computed tomography established diagnosis. Study-wide findings and caveats: Most clonotypes expanded in thyroid above 0.001 were likewise present in blood.

The origin of this receptor is a man between 18 and 29 years old with Graves' hyperthyroidism. The chain has TRBV3-1 and TRBJ2-1; D call uncertain. Sequenced: blood. For the CDR3, the DNA is TGTGCCAGCAGCCAAGATTTTACAGCTAACAATGAGCAGTTCTTC. Its protein is CASSQDFTANNEQFF.